A selection of T cell receptor beta chains follows, all from one sample in a study of blood T cell repertoires in COVID-19. TCRdb's copy holds only in-frame clones and misses some; the assay was immunoSEQ multiplex PCR. The sample gives fewer than 150,000 clones, about 77% of which show up once; around 18% is in the top ten. Sequences were obtained from peripheral blood. These receptors all stem from a man older than 75 with acute or convalescent COVID-19. The CDR3 runs from the conserved cysteine through the conserved F or W. A D gene is named only where the DNA matches it firmly. Rows give clone size only sometimes, using once, few, many, or a class for an expanded clone.

D gene	V gene	clone size	J gene	CDR3 DNA	CDR3 protein
TRBD2	TRBV27	.	TRBJ2-3	TGTGCCAGCAGTTTAGCGGGGGTCCCCACAGATACGCAGTATTTT	CASSLAGVPTDTQYF
.	TRBV3-1/TRBV3-2	.	TRBJ1-6	TGTGCCAGCAGCCTGGGGGCACAGAATTCACCCCTCCACTTT	CASSLGAQNSPLHF
.	TRBV5-1	.	TRBJ1-3	TGCGCCAGCATGGAGGGTTCTGGAAACACCATATATTTT	CASMEGSGNTIYF
.	TRBV18	few	TRBJ2-7	TGTGCCAGCTCATCGACAGGAACCTACGAGCAGTACTTC	CASSSTGTYEQYF
.	TRBV9	.	TRBJ1-1	TGTGCCAGCAGCGCGATTCCACAGGCTGAAGCTTTCTTT	CASSAIPQAEAFF
TRBD2	TRBV19	.	TRBJ2-1	TGTGCCAGTAAACAAAGAGGTAGCGGGGGGGAGCAGTTCTTC	CASKQRGSGGEQFF
.	TRBV10-3	.	TRBJ2-2	TGTGCCATCAAAGGAACGGGTTCTAAGAACACCGGGGAGCTGTTTTTT	CAIKGTGSKNTGELFF
.	TRBV19	.	TRBJ1-6	TGTGCCAGTAGTACCGCCGGGTCCTATAATTCACCCCTCCACTTT	CASSTAGSYNSPLHF
TRBD1	TRBV7-8	.	TRBJ1-5	TGTGCCAGCAGCTTAGGCCAGACAGGGGAACAGCCCCAGCATTTT	CASSLGQTGEQPQHF
.	TRBV9	.	TRBJ2-7	TGTGCCAGCAGCGTCACTGAGGTTGACTGGACATTCGCCACAACCTACGAGCAGTACTTC	CASSVTEVDWTFATTYEQYF
TRBD1	TRBV6-6	.	TRBJ2-1	TGTGCCACCACCCGTGGGGCAGGGGGCAATGAGCAGTTCTTC	CATTRGAGGNEQFF
TRBD1	TRBV15	.	TRBJ2-3	TGTGCCACCAGCGTAAGGGGGCAAAGCACAGATACGCAGTATTTT	CATSVRGQSTDTQYF
.	TRBV4-3	.	TRBJ1-5	TGCGCCAGCAGCCAAGCACAGCACGATCAGCCCCAGCATTTT	CASSQAQHDQPQHF
.	TRBV19	.	TRBJ1-3	TGTGCCAGTAAAACAGGGCCCGGAGGAAACACCATATATTTT	CASKTGPGGNTIYF
.	TRBV7-6	once	TRBJ1-1	TGTGCCAGCAGACAGAGATCTAACACTGAAGCTTTCTTT	CASRQRSNTEAFF
.	TRBV5-4	.	TRBJ1-4	TGTGCCAGCAGCTTGGGTAGGACTGATAATGAAAAACTGTTTTTT	CASSLGRTDNEKLFF
TRBD2	TRBV27	.	TRBJ2-3	TGTGCCAGCACCAGCCGACTAGCGGGGGGGGTCAACACAGATACGCAGTATTTT	CASTSRLAGGVNTDTQYF
.	TRBV6-5	.	TRBJ2-5	TGTGCCAGCACGGCGCCGCGGGAGACCCAGTACTTC	CASTAPRETQYF
.	TRBV6-5	once	TRBJ1-2	TGTGCCAGCAGGAGCAGGGAGGACTATGGCTACACCTTC	CASRSREDYGYTF
.	TRBV25-1	.	TRBJ1-1	TGTGCCAGCAGTGACCCCGGGACACCCACTTTCTTT	CASSDPGTPTFF
.	TRBV19	.	TRBJ2-1	TGTGCCAGTAGTATTGCACAGTACAATGAGCAGTTCTTC	CASSIAQYNEQFF
.	TRBV5-1	.	TRBJ1-1	TGCGCCAGCAGCTACCAGGATACCGGCATGAACACTGAAGCTTTCTTT	CASSYQDTGMNTEAFF
.	TRBV2	.	TRBJ1-1	TGTGCCAGCAGTCCTACCCGGAACACTGAAGCTTTCTTT	CASSPTRNTEAFF
TRBD1	TRBV5-5	.	TRBJ2-2	TGTGCCAGCAGCTGGGGACAGGGTGTGAACACCGGGGAGCTGTTTTTT	CASSWGQGVNTGELFF
.	TRBV7-6	.	TRBJ2-3	TGTGCCAGCAGCTTAGCGCTAGCAGCTCAAGGTACGCAGTATTTT	CASSLALAAQGTQYF
.	TRBV28	.	TRBJ2-2	TGTGCCAGCAGTTTACGTAAGACAAGGAACACCGGGGAGCTGTTTTTT	CASSLRKTRNTGELFF
TRBD1	TRBV7-2	many	TRBJ2-7	TGTGCCAGCAGCGCCGCGGGACAGGGTATCTACGAGCAGTACTTC	CASSAAGQGIYEQYF
.	TRBV15	.	TRBJ1-4	TGTGCCACCAGCAGAGACCAGACTAATGAAAAACTGTTTTTT	CATSRDQTNEKLFF
TRBD1	TRBV5-1	.	TRBJ2-2	TGCGCCAGCAGCTTGGTCAGGGGGCTCACCGGGGAGCTGTTTTTT	CASSLVRGLTGELFF
.	TRBV6-1	.	TRBJ1-4	TGTGCCAGCAGTGAAGCGACGGGGGGGAAGGAGAATGAAAAACTGTTTTTT	CASSEATGGKENEKLFF
.	TRBV12-3/TRBV12-4	.	TRBJ1-2	TGTGCCAGCAGTTTGGGGCGAACCTATGGCTACACCTTC	CASSLGRTYGYTF
.	TRBV5-6	.	TRBJ1-2	TGTGCCAGCAGCCATTCCCTATCCAGGGGAGGGTATGGCTACACCTTC	CASSHSLSRGGYGYTF
TRBD1	TRBV3-1/TRBV3-2	.	TRBJ1-1	TGTGCCAGCAGCCAAGATTGGGCAGGGGGCGGTTGGGGCACTGAAGCTTTCTTT	CASSQDWAGGGWGTEAFF
.	TRBV4-2	.	TRBJ1-1	TGTGCCAGCAGCCAAGATCGGAGCACTGAAGCTTTCTTT	CASSQDRSTEAFF
.	TRBV19	.	TRBJ2-7	TGTGCCAGTAGTTCTCACGGGGCAGGGGCTCGTTACGAGCAGTACTTC	CASSSHGAGARYEQYF